The 6 T cell receptor beta chains below all came from one sample that was sequenced in a study of radiotherapy plus CTLA-4 blockade in lung cancer (dated by TCRdb to about 2018). The library was obtained by the immunoSEQ multiplex PCR assay. This is the immuneACCESS table as TCRdb keeps it, with only in-frame sequences that have V and J called. A part of the clones is gone; compared with another copy, unresolved V genes explain less than half, and the rest is unexplained. A total of tens of thousands of clones appear in this sample, 75% to 80% of them only once. More than 20% of the sample belongs to the ten largest clones. This specimen consisted of peripheral blood, obtained from a patient treated with radiotherapy plus ipilimumab. These receptors were taken from a human donor with non-small cell lung cancer that progressed on radiotherapy plus ipilimumab.

This clone came up a few times. This chain uses TRBV7-2 with TRBJ1-1; possible D gene TRBD1, 5 bases. Germline V CDR1 and CDR2: SGHTA, FQGNSA. The CDR3 extends over 13 amino acids. The germline V and J ends were trimmed by 5 bases and 0 bases, with 7 bases remaining between them. The CDR3 DNA reads as TGTGCCAGCAGCCTACAGGTGAACACTGAAGCTTTCTTT. This codes for CASSLQVNTEAFF.

V gene TRBV4-2 combines with J gene TRBJ2-7; weak D call: TRBD2 (6 bases). V lost 0 bases and J 4 bases, leaving 16 bases between the germline ends. The CDR3 totals 16 residues. Per germline, CDR1 LGHNA and CDR2 YNFKEQ. This CDR3 reads CASSQDGVPGGYEQYF. Here the CDR3 DNA reads TGTGCCAGCAGCCAAGATGGGGTTCCTGGAGGGTACGAGCAGTACTTC.

This chain uses TRBV6-1 with TRBJ1-5, with a possible D match to TRBD1 (5 bases). CDR3 size: 13 residues. Looked up from germline, CDR1 is MNHNS and CDR2 is SASEGT. With 10 bases removed from V and 2 bases from J, the gap between germline ends came to 12 bases. This CDR3 reads CATGTWGNQPQHF. The DNA for the CDR3 is TGTGCCACAGGGACTTGGGGCAATCAGCCCCAGCATTTT.

J is TRBJ2-2 and V is TRBV5-1, with 11 bases that match TRBD1. J gave up 5 bases and V 4 bases, and 4 bases lay outside the gene matches. Looked up from germline, CDR1 is SGHRS and CDR2 is YFSETQ. The CDR3 sequence is 15 residues long. The CDR3 nucleotides read TGCGCCAGCAGCCCAGGACAGGGGGCAACCGGGGAGCTGTTTTTT. Its translation: CASSPGQGATGELFF.

The chain couples TRBV19 to TRBJ1-5; D is unclear. The CDR3 runs 13 residues. The V end lost 11 bases, the J end lost 5 bases, and 16 bases lay between the germline ends. CDR1 is LNHDA and CDR2 is SQIVND in the germline V gene (reference sequence). CDR3 residues: CARSPLDYQPQHF. CDR3 nucleotide sequence: TGTGCCCGCTCCCCGCTGGACTATCAGCCCCAGCATTTT.

V usage is TRBV27 and J usage is TRBJ2-5, with 8 positions matching TRBD1. The V segment lost 2 bases and the J segment 5 bases; nucleotides outside the gene matches: 7. The CDR3 is 15 amino acids. In germline, CDR1 is MNHEY, CDR2 SMNVEV (reference sequence). The CDR3 reads CASSLRAGGLETQYF. The CDR3 DNA is TGTGCCAGCAGTTTAAGGGCAGGGGGCCTGGAGACCCAGTACTTC.